A selection of T cell receptor beta chains follows, all from one sample in a study of control samples from healthy donors and cancer patients. Assay: immunoSEQ multiplex PCR; the TCRdb copy retains only in-frame clones and omits some. The table shows about 170,000 clones, with about 87% occurring only once. The sample comprised blood. These receptors originate from a man younger than 45 in good health. The conserved cysteine and the conserved F or W are not part of the CDR3 here. Each record gives: CDR3 protein, V gene, D gene, CDR3 length, J gene. D genes are given only for firm matches.

CDR3 protein: ASSEFYEQY; V gene: TRBV25-1; D gene: .; CDR3 length: 9; J gene: TRBJ2-7
CDR3 protein: ASFDEGLNEKLF; V gene: TRBV28; D gene: .; CDR3 length: 12; J gene: TRBJ1-4
CDR3 protein: ASLRRGTEAF; V gene: TRBV28; D gene: .; CDR3 length: 10; J gene: TRBJ1-1
CDR3 protein: ASSTRGGVEAF; V gene: TRBV27; D gene: .; CDR3 length: 11; J gene: TRBJ1-1
CDR3 protein: ASSLARNQVPQH; V gene: TRBV7-2; D gene: .; CDR3 length: 12; J gene: TRBJ1-5
CDR3 protein: ASSPPPMGVTDEQF; V gene: TRBV28; D gene: .; CDR3 length: 14; J gene: TRBJ2-1
CDR3 protein: ASRTLNQPQH; V gene: TRBV14; D gene: .; CDR3 length: 10; J gene: TRBJ1-5
CDR3 protein: ASRATEMNSPLH; V gene: TRBV11-1; D gene: .; CDR3 length: 12; J gene: TRBJ1-6
CDR3 protein: ASSPEEASGRGYNEQF; V gene: TRBV18; D gene: TRBD2; CDR3 length: 16; J gene: TRBJ2-1
CDR3 protein: ASSLQGEESNQPQH; V gene: TRBV14; D gene: TRBD1; CDR3 length: 14; J gene: TRBJ1-5
CDR3 protein: ASTGAWRPVLDEQF; V gene: TRBV10-2; D gene: .; CDR3 length: 14; J gene: TRBJ2-1
CDR3 protein: ASSPRGRAGGILGDTQY; V gene: TRBV7-2; D gene: TRBD2; CDR3 length: 17; J gene: TRBJ2-3
CDR3 protein: ASSDRSAEKLF; V gene: TRBV6-1; D gene: .; CDR3 length: 11; J gene: TRBJ1-4
CDR3 protein: ASSLERGSEKLF; V gene: TRBV5-1; D gene: .; CDR3 length: 12; J gene: TRBJ1-4
CDR3 protein: ASSQGLAGGNWGTDTQY; V gene: TRBV3-1/TRBV3-2; D gene: TRBD2; CDR3 length: 17; J gene: TRBJ2-3
CDR3 protein: ASSILAGYEQY; V gene: TRBV21-1; D gene: .; CDR3 length: 11; J gene: TRBJ2-7
CDR3 protein: ASSYSPRDTIY; V gene: TRBV6-5; D gene: .; CDR3 length: 11; J gene: TRBJ1-3
CDR3 protein: ASSQSGQDPTGELF; V gene: TRBV4-1; D gene: .; CDR3 length: 14; J gene: TRBJ2-2
CDR3 protein: ASSLWTEGTEAF; V gene: TRBV28; D gene: .; CDR3 length: 12; J gene: TRBJ1-1
CDR3 protein: ASSPRTSATNEKLF; V gene: TRBV14; D gene: .; CDR3 length: 14; J gene: TRBJ1-4
CDR3 protein: ASRKDTIY; V gene: TRBV6-5; D gene: .; CDR3 length: 8; J gene: TRBJ1-3
CDR3 protein: ASSPTSVSYEQY; V gene: TRBV6-2/TRBV6-3; D gene: TRBD2; CDR3 length: 12; J gene: TRBJ2-7
CDR3 protein: ASTSNRGRITDTQY; V gene: TRBV28; D gene: TRBD1; CDR3 length: 14; J gene: TRBJ2-3
CDR3 protein: ASSPDRGLMETQY; V gene: TRBV19; D gene: TRBD1; CDR3 length: 13; J gene: TRBJ2-5
CDR3 protein: ASSSDRRARSPLH; V gene: TRBV28; D gene: .; CDR3 length: 13; J gene: TRBJ1-6
CDR3 protein: ASSLGQVLTSPLH; V gene: TRBV11-2; D gene: .; CDR3 length: 13; J gene: TRBJ1-6
CDR3 protein: ASSLNLEGPQH; V gene: TRBV7-3; D gene: .; CDR3 length: 11; J gene: TRBJ1-5
CDR3 protein: ASSLRDFYGYT; V gene: TRBV28; D gene: .; CDR3 length: 11; J gene: TRBJ1-2
CDR3 protein: ATGTGGNTIY; V gene: TRBV3-1/TRBV3-2; D gene: TRBD1; CDR3 length: 10; J gene: TRBJ1-3
CDR3 protein: ASSLVLAGGQNENTQY; V gene: TRBV5-6; D gene: TRBD2; CDR3 length: 16; J gene: TRBJ2-3
CDR3 protein: ASSPPGGGTQY; V gene: TRBV7-3; D gene: TRBD2; CDR3 length: 11; J gene: TRBJ2-5
CDR3 protein: AISRDWDNNEQF; V gene: TRBV10-3; D gene: .; CDR3 length: 12; J gene: TRBJ2-1
CDR3 protein: ASSQGAFEAF; V gene: TRBV3-1/TRBV3-2; D gene: .; CDR3 length: 10; J gene: TRBJ1-1
CDR3 protein: AWSLNKQPPLDTQY; V gene: TRBV30; D gene: .; CDR3 length: 14; J gene: TRBJ2-3
CDR3 protein: ASSQAPTTDTQY; V gene: TRBV4-1; D gene: .; CDR3 length: 12; J gene: TRBJ2-3
CDR3 protein: ASSLRTGEATEAF; V gene: TRBV5-1; D gene: TRBD1; CDR3 length: 13; J gene: TRBJ1-1